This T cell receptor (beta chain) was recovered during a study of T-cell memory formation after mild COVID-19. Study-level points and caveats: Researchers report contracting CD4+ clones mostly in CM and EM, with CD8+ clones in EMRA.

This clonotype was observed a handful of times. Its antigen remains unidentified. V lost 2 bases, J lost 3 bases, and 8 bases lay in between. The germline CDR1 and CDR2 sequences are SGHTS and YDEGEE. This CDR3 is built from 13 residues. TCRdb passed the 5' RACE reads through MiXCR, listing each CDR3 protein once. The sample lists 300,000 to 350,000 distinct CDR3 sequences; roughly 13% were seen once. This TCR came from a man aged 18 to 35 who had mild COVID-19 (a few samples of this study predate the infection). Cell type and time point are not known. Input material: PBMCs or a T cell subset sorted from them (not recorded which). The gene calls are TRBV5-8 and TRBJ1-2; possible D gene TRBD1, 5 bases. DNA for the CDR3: TGTGCCAGCAGCTTTTCAGGGCACTATGGCTACACCTTC. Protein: CASSFSGHYGYTF.